This TCR beta chain derives from a study of T cell changes during pregnancy in multiple sclerosis. The CDR3 has 13 amino acids. Per germline, CDR1 LNHDA and CDR2 SQIVND (reference sequence). Comments on this clone: One end of the junction varies from germline; a read error may be responsible.

Repertoires were generated with immunoSEQ multiplex PCR, while TCRdb's copy carries only in-frame clones and drops some. The table shows tens of thousands of clones, with 85% to 90% occurring only once. The source material was peripheral blood, sampled after pregnancy. This sequence joins TRBV19 and TRBJ1-3; 10 positions match TRBD1. This receptor was obtained from a female donor in good health, enrolled as a control in a pregnancy study. CDR3: CASSIFGTGVLDF. CDR3 coding DNA: TGTGCCAGTAGTATTTTCGGGACAGGGGTTTTAGATTTT.